This T cell receptor beta chain was sequenced during a study of regulatory T cells in long-lasting Graves disease. The CDR3 is made up of 14 amino acids. The J segment lost 6 bases and the V segment lost 1 base, leaving 5 bases of the junction unmatched. Germline V gives CDR1 SQVTM, CDR2 ANQGSEA. General study points: Persistent disease exhibited a predilection for TRBV28, TRBJ1-2 and TRBJ2-5. Accuracy might have suffered from few samples.

The table lists this clonotype with a few counts. The target antigen is unknown. Arm-PCR of CDR3 regions and iRepertoire HTBI primers were used to build TCR beta libraries. Each CDR3 protein gets one entry after TCRdb re-called the multiplex PCR reads with MiXCR. Here the sample spans roughly 400,000 distinct CDR3 sequences, under 25% being singletons. Time point described: persistent/refractory GD, antithyroid drugs over 5 years with positive TRAb. Following extraction of RNA from PBMCs, that RNA was used to make the TCR library. Sequenced material: peripheral blood mononuclear cells (PBMCs), taken when the disease was refractory, from a patient treated with antithyroid drugs. The chain links TRBV29-1 to TRBJ2-4, with 8 positions matching TRBD1. The sequence was collected from a female donor with Graves disease. CDR3 loop: CSVEAGGRRNIQYF. CDR3 nucleotides: TGCAGCGTTGAAGCAGGGGGCAGACGAAACATTCAGTACTTC.